A single sample gave rise to the 20 T cell receptor beta chains below, sequenced in a study of blood T cells in healthy people across ages. Primers used in a second PCR of roughly 6 to 12 cycles were a sample-barcoded 5' primer and a J-beta primer mix. Via MiXCR, TCRdb re-called the 5' RACE reads, giving one row per CDR3 protein. The sample gives more than 650,000 distinct CDR3 sequences, about a quarter of which show up once; around 3% is in the top ten. This sample also belongs to another study, concerning T cells of mothers and their children.

The material sequenced was blood. The receptors stem from a boy between 5 and 17 years old in good health.

This clonotype was detected a few times. The J gene is TRBJ2-1, the V gene TRBV5-1, with 8 bases lining up with TRBD1. With V trimmed by 4 bases and J by 4 bases, 10 bases remained unmatched. Per the germline V gene, CDR1 is SGHRS and CDR2 is YFSETQ. The CDR3 extends over 16 amino acids. In DNA, the CDR3 is TGCGCCAGCAGCAAGCCTCGAGGACAGGGTTACAATGAGCAGTTCTTC. Amino acids: CASSKPRGQGYNEQFF.

The CDR3: CASSQDSTGAYEQYF. The CDR3 DNA sequence: TGTGCCAGCAGCCAAGACTCAACAGGCGCGTACGAGCAGTACTTC. This chain connects TRBV4-2 to TRBJ2-5; weak D call: TRBD1 (5 bases). The closer fit of TRBJ2-7 to the DNA end suggests the J call may be wrong. CDR1 is LGHNA, CDR2 YNFKEQ, per germline. There are 15 residues in the CDR3.

The J gene is TRBJ2-5, the V gene TRBV12-5; 9 bases match TRBD1. The last part of the DNA fits TRBJ2-7 better; the J call may be wrong. There are 14 residues in the CDR3. Looked up from germline, CDR1 is LGHNT and CDR2 is FRNRAP. CDR3 region: CASGEGDRVYEQYF. The CDR3, as DNA: TGTGCTAGTGGTGAAGGGGACAGGGTCTACGAGCAGTACTTC.

This clonotype was detected ten times or more. The V and J genes are TRBV7-9 and TRBJ2-1; D is ambiguous. With 5 bases removed from V and 4 bases from J, the gap between germline ends came to 12 bases. This CDR3 has 14 amino acids. Germline loops: CDR1 SEHNR, CDR2 FQNEAQ (reference sequence). The CDR3 sequence: CASSPAQVYNEQFF. CDR3 DNA: TGTGCCAGCAGCCCAGCGCAGGTATACAATGAGCAGTTCTTC.

This clonotype has only a few counts. In nucleotides, the CDR3 is TGTGCCAGCAGCTTGTCCCACTACGAGCAGTACTTC. This translates into CASSLSHYEQYF. V gene TRBV5-5 combines with J gene TRBJ2-7, with unresolved D. The CDR3 consists of 12 residues. Between the trimmed V and J ends, which lost 1 base and 3 bases, there was a span of 5 bases. Germline V CDR1 and CDR2: SGHKS, YYEKEE (reference sequence).

Written as DNA, the CDR3 is TGTGCCACCAGTGATGCGACTAGCGGGGTCGCAGATACGCAGTATTTT. It encodes CATSDATSGVADTQYF. V and J are TRBV24-1 and TRBJ2-3, with TRBD2 identical over 11 bases. The germline CDR1 and CDR2 sequences are KGHDR and SFDVKD. V was pared by 3 bases and J by 4 bases, with 5 bases of the junction left unmatched. The CDR3 spans 16 residues.

The gene calls are TRBV5-1 and TRBJ2-1, with D unresolved. Germline-derived CDR1 and CDR2 are SGHRS and YFSETQ. The ends were cut back, 0 bases at V and 7 bases at J, with 8 bases in the middle. The CDR3 covers 13 residues. This chain's CDR3 is CASSLGSQNEQFF. The CDR3, as DNA: TGCGCCAGCAGCTTGGGCAGCCAAAATGAGCAGTTCTTC.

The chain has TRBV5-1 and TRBJ2-7; D is perhaps TRBD2 (5 bases). This CDR3 is 15 amino acids long. Trimming stripped 4 bases from V and 4 bases from J, with 18 bases between. The V gene's germline CDR1 is SGHRS and CDR2 YFSETQ. CDR3 bases: TGCGCCAGCAGCCCTGGAGGCGGGCTCGGTTACGAGCAGTACTTC. Amino acid sequence: CASSPGGGLGYEQYF.

V and J are TRBV18 and TRBJ1-2; 9 bases agree with TRBD1. CDR1 and CDR2 (germline): KGHSH, LQKENI. The CDR3 loop spans 17 amino acids. V was clipped by 2 bases and J by 0 bases; unmatched bases: 7. CDR3 region: CASSPRDREGSNYGYTF. CDR3 coding DNA: TGTGCCAGCTCACCAAGGGACAGGGAAGGCTCTAACTATGGCTACACCTTC.

This rearrangement joins TRBV12-3 or TRBV12-4 to TRBJ2-3; no clear D gene. With 5 bases removed from V and 4 bases from J, the gap between germline ends came to 16 bases. The CDR3 runs 15 residues. In DNA form, the CDR3 reads TGTGCCAGCAGTCCGGCCCTCGGTCGCGCAGATACGCAGTATTTT. Protein product: CASSPALGRADTQYF.

The V gene is TRBV20-1, the J gene TRBJ1-4; D is possibly TRBD1 (6 bases). Between the trimmed V and J ends, which lost 3 bases and 7 bases, there was a span of 12 bases. Per germline, CDR1 DFQATT and CDR2 SNEGSKA (reference sequence). CDR3 length: 13 residues. CDR3 bases: TGCAGTGCTAGTGGCAGGGGTCCTGAAAAACTGTTTTTT. It codes for CSASGRGPEKLFF.

With respect to this clonotype: The junction departs from germline at one end; a sequencing error may be responsible. The V gene is TRBV2, the J gene TRBJ2-7, with 7 bases fitting TRBD2. The CDR3 is 14 amino acids. Germline values: CDR1 SNHLY, CDR2 FYNNEI. The CDR3 coding sequence is TGTGCCAGCAGTGAAGGCGGGGGTCCCTACGAGCGGTACTTC. This codes for CASSEGGGPYERYF.

Only a few counts were recorded for this clonotype. This CDR3 reads CASSSQGWNTEAFF. The CDR3 DNA reads TGTGCCAGCAGCTCACAGGGGTGGAACACTGAAGCTTTCTTT. This chain uses TRBV7-2 with TRBJ1-1; 7 nucleotides match TRBD1. Germline trimming cut 4 bases from V and 1 base from J; bases unmatched to any gene: 3. CDR1 is SGHTA, CDR2 FQGNSA, per germline. The CDR3 loop spans 14 amino acids.

This clonotype was found a few times. V is TRBV5-1 and J is TRBJ2-4, with TRBD2 identical over 11 bases. The CDR3 is 14 amino acids. The V gene's germline CDR1 is SGHRS and CDR2 YFSETQ. V lost 5 bases and J lost 5; bases outside the gene matches: 3. CDR3 amino acids: CASSSGLAENIQYF. The CDR3 coding sequence is TGCGCCAGCAGTTCGGGACTAGCGGAAAACATTCAGTACTTC.

This clonotype was detected only a few times. The gene calls are TRBV28 and TRBJ2-5, with D unresolved. Germline values: CDR1 MDHEN, CDR2 SYDVKM. V dropped 3 bases and J dropped 1 base, with 9 bases sitting between them. The CDR3 totals 14 residues. CDR3 DNA sequence: TGTGCCAGCAGTTTTAGACGGTCCCAAGAGACCCAGTACTTC. Translated, it gives CASSFRRSQETQYF.

The genes are TRBV20-1 and TRBJ1-3; D possibly corresponds to TRBD1 (5 bases). Trimming took 2 bases from V and 0 from J, leaving 11 bases between them. Germline V CDR1 and CDR2: DFQATT, SNEGSKA (reference sequence). The CDR3 spans 15 residues. The CDR3 here is CSARSTEDSGNTIYF. Here the CDR3 DNA reads TGCAGTGCTAGATCGACAGAAGACTCTGGAAACACCATATATTTT.

The chain carries TRBV7-3 and TRBJ2-5; 7 nucleotides align to TRBD1. With the DNA end fitting TRBJ2-1 better, the J assignment may be wrong. This CDR3 is 15 amino acids long. Germline V lookup: CDR1 SGHTA, CDR2 FQGTGA. Here the CDR3 reads CASSWTGTAYNEQFF. In DNA, the CDR3 is TGTGCCAGCAGCTGGACCGGGACAGCCTACAATGAGCAGTTCTTC.

The table lists this clonotype with many counts. J is TRBJ1-2 and V is TRBV4-1; D ambiguous. Germline V CDR1 and CDR2: MGHRA, YSYEKL. Trimming shortened V by 2 bases and J by 0 bases, and 4 bases separated the two germline ends. The CDR3 is 13 amino acids. CDR3 sequence: CASSQQANYGYTF. The CDR3 region has the DNA TGCGCCAGCAGCCAACAGGCTAACTATGGCTACACCTTC.

This clonotype was recorded a few times. The chain has TRBV9 and TRBJ2-1; D is unclear. Germline V gives CDR1 SGDLS, CDR2 YYNGEE. V lost 4 bases and J lost 0, with 8 bases in between. The CDR3 totals 14 residues. This chain's CDR3 is CASSPPVSYNEQFF. In DNA, the CDR3 is TGTGCCAGCAGCCCTCCAGTCTCCTACAATGAGCAGTTCTTC.

This clonotype came up a few times. The chain couples TRBV2 to TRBJ1-4; no clear D gene. Germline V lookup: CDR1 SNHLY, CDR2 FYNNEI. The CDR3 runs to 13 residues. Trimming took 7 bases from V and 6 from J, leaving 12 bases between them. DNA for the CDR3: TGTGCCAGCATGAGAGGGATTGATGAAAAACTGTTTTTT. Its protein is CASMRGIDEKLFF.